The T cell receptor beta chain described here comes from a study of T cell responses to AZD1222 COVID-19 vaccine. General study results and limits: The donors showed a predominance of white British ancestry and of females, with possible underestimation of clonal diversity. Spike-spanning, vaccine-associated CD4 TCRs were dominant at 160-218 and 743-854. Breadth and depth of Spike-specific TCRs rose after two AZD1222 doses. Close to half of all spike-specific TCRs reportedly target regions of the variants that are unmutated.

Turning to this clone: Antigen specificity is unknown.

Profiled with immunoSEQ multiplex PCR; TCRdb holds only in-frame clones, not every one. The sample has around 120,000 clones; around 85% are singletons. The ends were cut back, 2 bases at V and 2 bases at J, with 17 bases in the middle. There are 17 residues in the CDR3. Germline CDR1 reads WSHSY; CDR2 reads SAAADI. The clonotype originates from an adult in good health. The chain links TRBV10-2 to TRBJ2-3; the D is unclear. The sequencing used peripheral blood, collected on day 0 of AZD1222 vaccination. The CDR3 region is CASSEPLSRRTTDTQYF. The CDR3 DNA is TGCGCCAGCAGTGAGCCACTTTCCAGAAGGACCACAGATACGCAGTATTTT.